The 23 T cell receptor beta chains below come from one sample, sequenced in a study of shared clonotypes between healthy human individuals. Profiling relied on immunoSEQ multiplex PCR, and the TCRdb table lists in-frame clones only, not all of them. This table has roughly 550,000 clones, 95% appearing once. Naive-designated CD8 cells lacked CD45RO, were positively enriched for CCR7, and omitted terminally differentiated effector memory CD45RA+ cells. Specimen: naive CD8+ T cells sorted from blood. The origin of the receptors is a woman aged 25 to 39 in good health.

The chain couples TRBV4-2 to TRBJ2-1, with TRBD2 identical over 10 bases. Germline V gene data show CDR1 as LGHNA and CDR2 as YNFKEQ. The V gene end was trimmed by 3 bases and the J gene end by 8 bases; junction bases not matched to a gene: 13. There are 17 residues in the CDR3. CDR3 nucleotide sequence: TGTGCCAGCAGCCAGGCCCCCGGGACTAGCGTTTGGGATGAGCAGTTCTTC. Protein product: CASSQAPGTSVWDEQFF.

The rearrangement links TRBV27 to TRBJ2-1; 9 bases map to TRBD2. The CDR3 runs 18 residues. Germline loops: CDR1 MNHEY, CDR2 SMNVEV (reference sequence). The V gene end was trimmed by 5 bases and the J gene end by 7 bases; junction bases not matched to a gene: 18. This CDR3 reads CASSTQRGGRARGNEQFF. The CDR3 DNA is TGTGCCAGCAGTACCCAAAGGGGCGGGAGGGCCCGGGGGAATGAGCAGTTCTTC.

This clone was found once. The chain uses TRBV28 and TRBJ1-5; D is perhaps TRBD1 (6 bases). There are 12 residues in the CDR3. Germline V gene data show CDR1 as MDHEN and CDR2 as SYDVKM. Trimming removed 6 bases from V and 14 bases from J, with 17 bases in between. Here the CDR3 DNA reads TGTGCCAGCAGGGGGGCTGTAACAGAAAAGCATTTT. Translating it yields CASRGAVTEKHF.

The chain carries TRBV9 and TRBJ2-1; 11 bases are shared with TRBD2. The V segment lost 4 bases and the J segment 7 bases; nucleotides outside the gene matches: 13. The CDR3 covers 17 residues. Germline V lookup: CDR1 SGDLS, CDR2 YYNGEE. Written as DNA, the CDR3 is TGTGCCAGCAGCAAAATCCGGACTAGCGGGCCCAAAAATGAGCAGTTCTTC. It codes for CASSKIRTSGPKNEQFF.

About this clone itself: Other DNA variants within this sample encode the same CDR3. This chain connects TRBV7-9 to TRBJ2-1, with no clear D. The germline gives CDR1 SEHNR, CDR2 FQNEAQ (reference sequence). V was cut by 6 bases and J by 0 bases, with 6 bases left in between. This CDR3 region has 13 residues. The CDR3 DNA is TGTGCCAGCAGTGCGAGCTCCTACAATGAGCAGTTCTTC. Amino acid sequence: CASSASSYNEQFF.

The J gene is TRBJ1-1, the V gene TRBV5-1, with D perhaps TRBD1 (6 bases). Germline V gives CDR1 SGHRS, CDR2 YFSETQ. Trimming removed 0 bases from V and 8 bases from J, with 17 bases in between. The CDR3 contains 15 residues. CDR3 region: CASSLVRTARDEAFF. The CDR3 nucleotides read TGCGCCAGCAGCTTGGTTAGGACAGCTAGAGACGAAGCTTTCTTT. Full variable domain (outside the CDR3, taken from reference TRBV5-1 and TRBJ1-1): KAGVTQTPRYLIKTRGQQVTLSCSPISGHRSVSWYQQTPGQGLQFLFEYFSETQRNKGNFPGRFSGRQFSNSRSEMNVSTLELGDSALYLCASSLVRTARDEAFFGQGTRLTVV.

J is TRBJ2-1 and V is TRBV18, with 9 bases identical to TRBD1. CDR1 KGHSH and CDR2 LQKENI come from the germline V gene. The CDR3 sequence is 16 residues long. The ends lost 0 bases at V and 3 bases at J; junction bases unmatched: 3. The CDR3 reads CASSPPKDRGYNEQFF. DNA for the CDR3: TGTGCCAGCTCACCACCGAAGGACAGGGGCTACAATGAGCAGTTCTTC.

This chain joins TRBV15 and TRBJ2-5; 8 bases map to TRBD2. Germline V CDR1 and CDR2: LNHNV, YYDKDF (reference sequence). This CDR3 is built from 15 residues. V was clipped by 0 bases and J by 4 bases; unmatched bases: 4. CDR3 coding DNA: TGTGCCACCAGCAGAGAAGGCCTAGCGGGAGAGACCCAGTACTTC. It is translated as CATSREGLAGETQYF. Full variable domain (remainder filled in from reference TRBV15 and TRBJ2-5): DAMVIQNPRYQVTQFGKPVTLSCSQTLNHNVMYWYQQKSSQAPKLLFHYYDKDFNNEADTPDNFQSRRPNTSFCFLDIRSPGLGDTAMYLCATSREGLAGETQYFGPGTRLLVL.

The rearrangement links TRBV25-1 to TRBJ2-3; 9 bases match TRBD1. The V and J ends lost 3 bases and 8 bases, in that order; junction bases with no gene match: 9. There are 15 residues in the CDR3. CDR1 and CDR2 (germline): MGHDK, SYGVNS. This chain's CDR3 is CASSEDRGMLGTQYF. Written as DNA, the CDR3 is TGTGCCAGCAGTGAGGACAGGGGCATGCTGGGTACGCAGTATTTT. Based on the CDR3 plus reference TRBV25-1 and TRBJ2-3, the full variable domain is EADIYQTPRYLVIGTGKKITLECSQTMGHDKMYWYQQDPGMELHLIHYSYGVNSTEKGDLSSESTVSRIRTEHFPLTLESARPSHTSQYLCASSEDRGMLGTQYFGPGTRLTVL.

The V call is TRBV4-1, the J call TRBJ1-5; D call uncertain. The CDR3 consists of 15 residues. Germline V gene data show CDR1 as MGHRA and CDR2 as YSYEKL. The V gene lost 4 bases and the J gene lost 0 bases, with 10 bases spanning the gap. The CDR3 spells CASSPGGYSNQPQHF. In DNA form, the CDR3 reads TGCGCCAGCAGCCCAGGTGGGTATAGCAATCAGCCCCAGCATTTT.

This clone has only a few counts. The chain combines TRBV27 with TRBJ2-7; 10 bases map to TRBD2. The CDR3 length is 13 residues. J gave up 3 bases and V 6 bases, and 2 bases lay outside the gene matches. Germline CDR1 reads MNHEY; CDR2 reads SMNVEV (reference sequence). The CDR3 region is CASRLAGVYEQYF. CDR3 DNA sequence: TGTGCCAGCAGGCTAGCGGGAGTCTACGAGCAGTACTTC.

This clone was recorded only once. J is TRBJ1-3 and V is TRBV13; D unclear. There are 15 residues in the CDR3. Per germline, CDR1 PRHDT and CDR2 FYEKMQ (reference sequence). Trimming removed 2 bases from V and 0 bases from J, with 8 bases in between. CDR3 loop: CASSLRTLSGNTIYF. The CDR3 DNA reads TGTGCCAGCAGCTTAAGAACGCTCTCTGGAAACACCATATATTTT.

The chain has TRBV7-2 and TRBJ1-4; TRBD1 matches at 8 bases. The V gene's germline CDR1 is SGHTA and CDR2 FQGNSA. This CDR3 comprises 15 residues. With 5 bases clipped from V and 5 bases from J, the junction kept 7 bases outside the gene matches. The CDR3 protein is CASSGRQGQNEKLFF. The CDR3 DNA reads TGTGCCAGCAGCGGGAGACAGGGGCAGAATGAAAAACTGTTTTTT.

The count of this clone is one. The CDR3 region has the DNA TGTGCCAGCAGCTCCGCAACTAATGAAAAACTGTTTTTT. Its protein product is CASSSATNEKLFF. The rearrangement joins TRBV5-4 to TRBJ1-4, with D uncertain. CDR1 is SGHNT, CDR2 YYREEE, per germline (reference sequence). The CDR3 length is 13 residues. Trimming took off 3 bases at V and 0 bases at J, with 3 bases between the two ends. The full variable domain, with the rest looked up from reference TRBV5-4 and TRBJ1-4, is ETGVTQSPTHLIKTRGQQVTLRCSSQSGHNTVSWYQQALGQGPQFIFQYYREEENGRGNFPPRFSGLQFPNYSSELNVNALELDDSALYLCASSSATNEKLFFGSGTQLSVL.

The chain combines TRBV6-5 with TRBJ2-7; TRBD2 might be the D (7 bases). V shed 8 bases and J shed 3 bases, with 17 bases lying between them. Germline V lookup: CDR1 MNHEY, CDR2 SVGAGI. The CDR3 consists of 14 residues. In DNA form, the CDR3 reads TGTGCCAGCGCCGCAGGGGCTAGCGGCTACGAGCAGTACTTC. Protein: CASAAGASGYEQYF.

This chain connects TRBV9 to TRBJ2-3; 7 bases fit TRBD1. CDR1 and CDR2 (germline): SGDLS, YYNGEE. CDR3 size: 16 residues. The V and J ends lost 4 bases and 2 bases, in that order; junction bases with no gene match: 10. This chain's CDR3 is CASSPTGTDTTDTQYF. In nucleotides, the CDR3 is TGTGCCAGCAGCCCGACCGGGACAGATACCACAGATACGCAGTATTTT.

The chain links TRBV29-1 to TRBJ2-7; 9 nucleotides match TRBD2. V was clipped by 4 bases and J by 0 bases; unmatched bases: 4. CDR1 and CDR2 (germline): SQVTM, ANQGSEA. The CDR3 covers 14 residues. Written as DNA, the CDR3 is TGCAGCGTTGCGGGGCGGGAGGGCTCCTACGAGCAGTACTTC. It encodes CSVAGREGSYEQYF.

The rearrangement links TRBV5-4 to TRBJ2-2, with 9 bases matching TRBD2. After removal of 0 bases from V and 7 bases from J, the junction contained 7 bases not matched to a gene. The CDR3 sequence is 16 residues long. Germline CDR1 and CDR2: SGHNT and YYREEE (reference sequence). DNA for the CDR3: TGTGCCAGCAGCTTGGGGGTAGCGGGAGTGTACGGGGAGCTGTTTTTT. Encoded protein: CASSLGVAGVYGELFF. Full variable domain (missing parts from reference TRBV5-4 and TRBJ2-2): ETGVTQSPTHLIKTRGQQVTLRCSSQSGHNTVSWYQQALGQGPQFIFQYYREEENGRGNFPPRFSGLQFPNYSSELNVNALELDDSALYLCASSLGVAGVYGELFFGEGSRLTVL.

Only one count was recorded for this clone. The chain combines TRBV27 with TRBJ2-7; 9 bases line up with TRBD1. J was trimmed by 6 bases and V by 6 bases; bases with no gene match: 9. Germline lookup yields CDR1 MNHEY and CDR2 SMNVEV (reference sequence). The CDR3 loop spans 14 amino acids. The CDR3 protein is CASSGGQGYGEQYF. The CDR3 DNA is TGTGCCAGCAGCGGCGGACAGGGGTATGGCGAGCAGTACTTC.

This chain uses TRBV11-2 with TRBJ2-7; 7 bases match TRBD1. Looked up from germline, CDR1 is SGHAT and CDR2 is FQNNGV. V lost 3 bases to trimming and J lost 7 bases; unmatched junction nucleotides: 15. The CDR3 totals 16 residues. CDR3 sequence: CASSFVISGQHEEQYF. The CDR3 region has the DNA TGTGCCAGCAGCTTTGTTATTTCGGGACAGCACGAAGAGCAGTACTTC.

This chain links TRBV29-1 with TRBJ2-7, with 7 bases fitting TRBD2. Germline CDR1 and CDR2: SQVTM and ANQGSEA. J lost 6 bases, V lost 4 bases, and 9 bases had no gene match. The CDR3 loop spans 13 amino acids. CDR3 nucleotide sequence: TGCAGCGTTGGCGGCGGACTAGTAGCCGAGCAGTACTTC. Protein product: CSVGGGLVAEQYF.

The V and J genes are TRBV7-9 and TRBJ2-5; unclear D gene. Germline V CDR1 and CDR2: SEHNR, FQNEAQ (reference sequence). The CDR3 consists of 15 residues. Trimming took off 1 base at V and 3 bases at J, with 12 bases between the two ends. CDR3 sequence: CASSLVPILEETQYF. The CDR3 DNA follows: TGTGCCAGCAGCTTAGTACCGATTTTAGAAGAGACCCAGTACTTC. Looking up the rest from reference TRBV7-9 and TRBJ2-5 gives the full variable domain: DTGVSQNPRHKITKRGQNVTFRCDPISEHNRLYWYRQTLGQGPEFLTYFQNEAQLEKSRLLSDRFSAERPKGSFSTLEIQRTEQGDSAMYLCASSLVPILEETQYFGPGTRLLVL.

The rearrangement joins TRBV6-6 to TRBJ2-5; D is unresolved. V gave up 2 bases and J gave up 3 bases, with 10 bases separating them. The CDR3 totals 14 residues. Per the germline V gene, CDR1 is MNHNY and CDR2 is SVGAGI (reference sequence). The CDR3 spells CASSYRVEKETQYF. CDR3 bases: TGTGCCAGCAGTTACCGGGTGGAAAAAGAGACCCAGTACTTC.